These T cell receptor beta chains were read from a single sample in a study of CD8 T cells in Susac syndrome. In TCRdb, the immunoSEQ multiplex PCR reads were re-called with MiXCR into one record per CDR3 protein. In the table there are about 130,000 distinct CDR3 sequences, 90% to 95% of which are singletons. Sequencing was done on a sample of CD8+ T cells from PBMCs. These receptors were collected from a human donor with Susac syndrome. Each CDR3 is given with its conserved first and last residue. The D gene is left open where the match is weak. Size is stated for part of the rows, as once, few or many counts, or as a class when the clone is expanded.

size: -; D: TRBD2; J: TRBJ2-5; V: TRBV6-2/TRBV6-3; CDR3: CASSHSGGASETQYF; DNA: TGTGCCAGCAGCCATAGCGGGGGGGCGTCAGAGACCCAGTACTTC
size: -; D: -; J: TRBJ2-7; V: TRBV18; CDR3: CASSRFGQIVSPYEQYF; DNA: TGTGCCAGCTCACGTTTCGGACAGATCGTTTCCCCCTACGAGCAGTACTTC
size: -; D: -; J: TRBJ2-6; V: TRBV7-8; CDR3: CASSLVQIYGGAAGANVLTF; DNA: TGTGCCAGCAGCTTAGTTCAGATTTACGGGGGCGCGGCTGGGGCCAACGTCCTGACTTTC
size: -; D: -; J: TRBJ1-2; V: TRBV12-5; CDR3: CASGLVGGNGYTF; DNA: TGTGCTAGTGGTTTGGTAGGGGGTAATGGCTACACCTTC
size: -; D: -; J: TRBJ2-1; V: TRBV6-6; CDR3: CASSYRGLNGGEQFF; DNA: TGTGCCAGCAGTTACCGGGGGCTAAACGGGGGGGAGCAGTTCTTC
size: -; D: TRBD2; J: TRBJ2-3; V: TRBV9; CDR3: CASSPRTSGTPDTQYF; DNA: TGTGCCAGCAGCCCGCGGACTAGCGGGACCCCAGATACGCAGTATTTT
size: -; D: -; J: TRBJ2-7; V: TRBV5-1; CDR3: CASSLGAEQYF; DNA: TGTGCCAGCAGCTTGGGCGCCGAGCAGTACTTC
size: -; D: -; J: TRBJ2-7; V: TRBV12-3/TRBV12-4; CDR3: CASSISGMSASYEQYF; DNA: TGTGCCAGCAGCATCTCGGGAATGTCGGCCTCCTACGAGCAGTACTTC
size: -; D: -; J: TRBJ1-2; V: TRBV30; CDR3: CAWSVLGAGLGYGYTF; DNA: TGTGCCTGGAGTGTACTCGGAGCAGGATTGGGCTATGGCTACACCTTC
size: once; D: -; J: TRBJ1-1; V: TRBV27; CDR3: CASSLYSGGNTEAFF; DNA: TGTGCCAGCAGTTTATATTCGGGGGGGAACACTGAAGCTTTCTTT
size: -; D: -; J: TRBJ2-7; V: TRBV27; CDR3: CASSLGRNYEQYF; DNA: TGTGCCAGCAGCCTCGGACGGAACTACGAGCAGTACTTC
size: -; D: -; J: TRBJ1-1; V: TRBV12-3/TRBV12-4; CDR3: CASSRGARAFF; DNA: TGTGCCAGCAGCCGGGGGGCGCGCGCTTTCTTT
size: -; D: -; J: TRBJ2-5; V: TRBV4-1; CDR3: CASSPGPGQETQYF; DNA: TGCGCCAGCAGCCCGGGGCCCGGGCAAGAGACCCAGTACTTC
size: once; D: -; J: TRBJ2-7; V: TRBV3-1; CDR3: CASSGYRESGGPYEQYF; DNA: TGTGCCAGCAGCGGATACCGGGAGTCAGGTGGCCCCTACGAGCAGTACTTC
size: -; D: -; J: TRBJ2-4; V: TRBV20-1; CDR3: CSADTYDEPLAKNIQYF; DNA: TGCAGTGCCGACACTTATGACGAGCCACTAGCCAAAAACATTCAGTACTTC
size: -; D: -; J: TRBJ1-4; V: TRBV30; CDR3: CAGSGGEKLFF; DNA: TGTGCCGGTAGTGGGGGTGAAAAACTGTTTTTT
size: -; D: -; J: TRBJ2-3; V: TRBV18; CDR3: CASSLGRQRDTQYF; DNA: TGTGCCAGCTCATTGGGGAGGCAACGAGATACGCAGTATTTT
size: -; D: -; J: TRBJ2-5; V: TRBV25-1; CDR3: CASSESRRGTVMETQYF; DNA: TGTGCCAGCAGTGAGTCGCGGAGGGGGACAGTGATGGAGACCCAGTACTTC
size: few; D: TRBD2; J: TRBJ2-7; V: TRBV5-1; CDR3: CASSPEREEQYF; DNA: TGCGCCAGCAGCCCGGAGCGGGAAGAGCAGTACTTC
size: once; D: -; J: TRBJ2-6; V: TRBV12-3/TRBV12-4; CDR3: CAVSSGANVLTF; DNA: TGTGCCGTTAGCTCTGGGGCCAACGTCCTGACTTTC
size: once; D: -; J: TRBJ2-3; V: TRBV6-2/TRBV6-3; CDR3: CASSPGRATDTQYF; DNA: TGTGCCAGCTCCCCCGGTAGGGCCACAGATACGCAGTATTTT
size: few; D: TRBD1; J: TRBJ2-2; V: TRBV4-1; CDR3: CASSQFTGAGELFF; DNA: TGCGCCAGCAGCCAGTTCACAGGGGCAGGGGAGCTGTTTTTT
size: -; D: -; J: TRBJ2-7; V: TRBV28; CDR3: CASLPTTGRDEQYF; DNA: TGTGCCAGCTTACCGACGACAGGGAGGGACGAGCAGTACTTC
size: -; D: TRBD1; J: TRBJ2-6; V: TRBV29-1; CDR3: CSVTGTENSGANVLTF; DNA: TGCAGCGTGACCGGGACAGAAAACTCTGGGGCCAACGTCCTGACTTTC
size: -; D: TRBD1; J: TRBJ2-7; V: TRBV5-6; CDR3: CASSLYRGPYEQYF; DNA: TGTGCCAGCAGCTTGTACAGGGGGCCCTACGAGCAGTACTTC
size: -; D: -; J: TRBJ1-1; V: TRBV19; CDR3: CASSQVNTEAFF; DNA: TGTGCCAGTAGCCAAGTGAACACTGAAGCTTTCTTT
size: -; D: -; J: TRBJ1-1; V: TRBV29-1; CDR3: CSGTLGETEAFF; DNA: TGCAGCGGGACCTTAGGTGAGACTGAAGCTTTCTTT
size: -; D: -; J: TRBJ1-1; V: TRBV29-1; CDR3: CSVEGAGRQSSDTEAFF; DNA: TGCAGCGTTGAAGGGGCTGGGAGACAGTCCAGCGACACTGAAGCTTTCTTT
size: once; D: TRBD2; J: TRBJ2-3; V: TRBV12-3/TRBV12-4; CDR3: CASSLLGGDTQYF; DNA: TGTGCCAGCAGTTTATTGGGAGGGGATACGCAGTATTTT